Listed below are T cell receptor beta chains from one sample, sequenced in a study of CD8+ T cells in alopecia areata. Only in-frame clones appear in the TCRdb table, and some are missing; sequencing was by immunoSEQ multiplex PCR. The repertoire holds roughly 92,000 clones, with just over 70% as singletons. Sequenced here: CD8+ T cells sorted from blood, sampled between weeks 43 and 45, from a patient treated with tofacitinib. The receptors originated from a human donor with alopecia areata. Each CDR3 is given with its conserved first and last residue. A D gene is named only where the DNA matches it firmly. Clone sizes are given selectively: once, few, many, or a class where the clone is expanded.

-	-	TRBV30	15	TRBJ1-2	CAWRWDRGPQYGYTF	TGTGCCTGGAGATGGGACCGGGGCCCCCAATACGGCTACACCTTC
TRBD1	-	TRBV4-3	15	TRBJ1-5	CASSLDRVSSQPQHF	TGCGCCAGCAGCCTGGACAGGGTGAGCAGTCAGCCCCAGCATTTT
-	-	TRBV7-9	16	TRBJ1-2	CASSPAKGEANYGYTF	TGTGCCAGCAGCCCCGCCAAGGGAGAAGCTAACTATGGCTACACCTTC
-	few	TRBV6-1	14	TRBJ2-6	CASSGLSGANVLTF	TGTGCCAGCAGTGGGCTCTCTGGGGCCAACGTCCTGACTTTC
TRBD1	-	TRBV6-5	15	TRBJ2-1	CASSSRDSSYNEQFF	TGTGCCAGCAGTTCCCGGGACAGTTCCTACAATGAGCAGTTCTTC
-	-	TRBV4-3	15	TRBJ1-1	CASSQDPVGSGGTFF	TGCGCCAGCAGCCAAGATCCGGTGGGGAGTGGGGGAACTTTCTTT
TRBD1	-	TRBV7-6	14	TRBJ2-7	CASSLGTGLDEQYF	TGTGCCAGCAGCTTAGGGACAGGGCTGGACGAGCAGTACTTC
-	-	TRBV5-5	15	TRBJ2-7	CASSYPDGGGYEQYF	TGTGCCAGCAGCTATCCTGACGGGGGTGGCTACGAGCAGTACTTC
-	few	TRBV19	14	TRBJ2-7	CASSIAATADEQYF	TGTGCCAGTAGTATAGCCGCGACAGCGGACGAGCAGTACTTC
TRBD1	-	TRBV2	15	TRBJ2-7	CATREGQGYSYEQYF	TGTGCCACCCGAGAGGGACAGGGTTACTCCTACGAGCAGTACTTC